This T cell receptor beta chain was captured by sequencing in a study of T cell repertoires in cytomegalovirus infection. Study details: Public TCR beta signatures marked donors with CMV infection and the matching HLA. General study results and limits: HLA-C-restricted CMV-specific TCR beta clonotypes prevailed in the ex vivo response.

Ten or more counts support this clonotype. Its antigen is not known. One entry per CDR3 protein results from TCRdb running MiXCR on the reads. The table shows some 280,000 distinct CDR3 sequences, with about 13% occurring only once. Sample: PBMCs. This receptor was identified in a human donor in good health (CMV status not recorded). Some clones in this sample may be carry-over from other donors' samples.

The CDR3 here is CASSYLEGQAYNQPQHF. The CDR3 DNA reads as TGTGCCAGCAGTTACTTGGAGGGACAGGCCTATAATCAGCCCCAGCATTTT. The chain links TRBV6-2 or TRBV6-3 to TRBJ1-5; 8 bases line up with TRBD1. CDR3 size: 17 residues. Germline V lookup: CDR1 MNHEY, CDR2 SVGEGT. V gave up 1 base and J gave up 4 bases; unmatched junction bases: 9.